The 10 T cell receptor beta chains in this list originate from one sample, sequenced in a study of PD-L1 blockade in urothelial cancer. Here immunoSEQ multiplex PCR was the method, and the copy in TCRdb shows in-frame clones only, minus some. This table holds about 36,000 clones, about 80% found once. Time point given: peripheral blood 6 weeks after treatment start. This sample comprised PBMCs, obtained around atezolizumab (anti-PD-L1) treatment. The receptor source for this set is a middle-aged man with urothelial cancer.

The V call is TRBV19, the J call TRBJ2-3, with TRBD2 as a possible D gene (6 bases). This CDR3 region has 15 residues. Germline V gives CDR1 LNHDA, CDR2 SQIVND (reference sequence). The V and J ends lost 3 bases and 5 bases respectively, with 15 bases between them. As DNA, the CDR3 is TGTGCCAGTAGTATGCCTAGCGTTTTGGTAGATACGCAGTATTTT. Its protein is CASSMPSVLVDTQYF.

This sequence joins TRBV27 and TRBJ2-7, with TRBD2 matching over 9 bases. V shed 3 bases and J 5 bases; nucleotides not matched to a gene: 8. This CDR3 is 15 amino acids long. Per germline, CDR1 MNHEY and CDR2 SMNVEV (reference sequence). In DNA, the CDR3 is TGTGCCAGCAGTTTTCTAGCGGGAACGCAGGACGAGCAGTACTTC. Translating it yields CASSFLAGTQDEQYF.

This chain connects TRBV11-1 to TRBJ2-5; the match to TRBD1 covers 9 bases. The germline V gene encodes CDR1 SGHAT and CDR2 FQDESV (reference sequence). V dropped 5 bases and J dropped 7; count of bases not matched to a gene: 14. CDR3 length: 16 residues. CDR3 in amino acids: CASSVGTGRVRGTQYF. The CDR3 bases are TGTGCCAGCAGCGTCGGGACAGGGAGGGTAAGGGGGACCCAGTACTTC.

CDR3 in amino acids: CASSHGSYNEQFF. CDR3 DNA sequence: TGTGCCAGCAGCCACGGGTCCTACAATGAGCAGTTCTTC. The rearrangement joins TRBV11-3 to TRBJ2-1; D call uncertain. V was clipped by 5 bases and J by 1 base, with 6 bases between them. The CDR3 is 13 residues long. Germline values: CDR1 SGHNT, CDR2 YENEEA.

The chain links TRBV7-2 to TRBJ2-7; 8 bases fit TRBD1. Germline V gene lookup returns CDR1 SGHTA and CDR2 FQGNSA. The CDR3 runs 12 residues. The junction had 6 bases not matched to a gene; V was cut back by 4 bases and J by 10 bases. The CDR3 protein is CASSYSGGAQYF. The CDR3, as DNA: TGTGCCAGCAGCTACTCAGGGGGCGCACAGTACTTC.

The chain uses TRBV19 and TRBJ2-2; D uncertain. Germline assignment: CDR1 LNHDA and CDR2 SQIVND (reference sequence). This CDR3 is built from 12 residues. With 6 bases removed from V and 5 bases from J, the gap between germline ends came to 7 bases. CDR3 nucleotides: TGTGCCAGTAGGCGGCGGACCGGGGAGCTGTTTTTT. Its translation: CASRRRTGELFF. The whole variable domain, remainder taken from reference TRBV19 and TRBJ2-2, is DGGITQSPKYLFRKEGQNVTLSCEQNLNHDAMYWYRQDPGQGLRLIYYSQIVNDFQKGDIAEGYSVSREKKESFPLTVTSAQKNPTAFYLCASRRRTGELFFGEGSRLTVL.

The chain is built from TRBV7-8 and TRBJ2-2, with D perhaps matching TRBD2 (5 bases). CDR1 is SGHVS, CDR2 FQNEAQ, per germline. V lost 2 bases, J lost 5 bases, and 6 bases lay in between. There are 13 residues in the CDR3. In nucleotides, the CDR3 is TGTGCCAGCAGCTTACGGGATACCGGGGAGCTGTTTTTT. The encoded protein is CASSLRDTGELFF. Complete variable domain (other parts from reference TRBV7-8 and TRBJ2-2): GAGVSQSPRYKVAKRGQDVALRCDPISGHVSLFWYQQALGQGPEFLTYFQNEAQLDKSGLPSDRFFAERPEGSVSTLKIQRTQQEDSAVYLCASSLRDTGELFFGEGSRLTVL.

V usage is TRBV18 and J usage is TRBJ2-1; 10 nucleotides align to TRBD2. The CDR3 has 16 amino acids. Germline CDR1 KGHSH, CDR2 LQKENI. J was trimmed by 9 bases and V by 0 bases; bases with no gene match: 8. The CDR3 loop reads CASSPPKAGGPSEQFF. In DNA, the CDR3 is TGTGCCAGCTCACCACCGAAAGCGGGAGGGCCGAGTGAGCAGTTCTTC.

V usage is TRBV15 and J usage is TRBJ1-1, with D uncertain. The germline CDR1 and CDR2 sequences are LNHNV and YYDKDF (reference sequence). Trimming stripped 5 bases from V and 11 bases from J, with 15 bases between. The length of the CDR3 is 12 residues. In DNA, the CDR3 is TGTGCCACCAGCGTCTTACGCGGAGAGGCTTTCTTT. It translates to CATSVLRGEAFF.

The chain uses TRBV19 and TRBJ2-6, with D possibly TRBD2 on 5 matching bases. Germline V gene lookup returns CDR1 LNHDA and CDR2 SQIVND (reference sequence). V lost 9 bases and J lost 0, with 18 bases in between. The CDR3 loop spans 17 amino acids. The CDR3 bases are TGTGCCAGCTCCCCCCCTGGGAGCAACTCTGGGGCCAACGTCCTGACTTTC. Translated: CASSPPGSNSGANVLTF.